Shown below are 9 T cell receptor beta chains from a single sample sequenced in a study of control samples from healthy donors and cancer patients. This table comes from immunoSEQ multiplex PCR, and its TCRdb copy is limited to in-frame clones, with some not included. In the table there are under 300,000 clones, around 80% of which are singletons. The sequenced sample consisted of PBMCs. The source of these receptors is a woman aged 55-70 years with lung cancer.

The chain has TRBV4-2 and TRBJ1-2; a weak D match, TRBD1 (6 bases). The V gene lost 0 bases and the J gene lost 4 bases, with 12 bases spanning the gap. The CDR3 is 15 residues long. Germline CDR1 and CDR2: LGHNA and YNFKEQ. As DNA, the CDR3 is TGTGCCAGCAGCCAAGATGCCCAAGGGGGCTATGGCTACACCTTC. Its translation: CASSQDAQGGYGYTF.

The V and J genes are TRBV5-1 and TRBJ2-7, with 7 bases identical to TRBD2. Germline lookup yields CDR1 SGHRS and CDR2 YFSETQ. The ends lost 1 base at V and 6 bases at J; junction bases unmatched: 7. CDR3 size: 14 residues. The CDR3 nucleotides read TGCGCCAGCAGCTTGCGGACTAGTGGAGGCGAGCAGTACTTC. Protein: CASSLRTSGGEQYF. Full variable domain (remainder filled in from reference TRBV5-1 and TRBJ2-7): KAGVTQTPRYLIKTRGQQVTLSCSPISGHRSVSWYQQTPGQGLQFLFEYFSETQRNKGNFPGRFSGRQFSNSRSEMNVSTLELGDSALYLCASSLRTSGGEQYFGPGTRLTVT.

The CDR3 region has the DNA TGCGCCAGCAGCTTGGGGGTTTATGAGCAGTTCTTC. Residues: CASSLGVYEQFF. This chain joins TRBV5-1 and TRBJ2-1; D remains ambiguous. From germline, CDR1 is SGHRS and CDR2 YFSETQ. The ends were cut back, 0 bases at V and 8 bases at J, with 6 bases in the middle. This CDR3 is 12 amino acids long.

This clone was counted only a few times. The DNA for the CDR3 is TGTGCCAGCAGCTTCTACGGGACATCGAACACTGAAGCTTTCTTT. It specifies CASSFYGTSNTEAFF. J is TRBJ1-1 and V is TRBV7-2, with a weak D call TRBD1 (6 bases). Trimming took 3 bases from V and 1 from J, leaving 12 bases between them. From germline, CDR1 is SGHTA and CDR2 FQGNSA. The CDR3 is 15 residues long.

The table lists this clone with a count of one. V gene TRBV5-6 combines with J gene TRBJ2-7, with 8 bases fitting TRBD1. The CDR3 is 12 amino acids. Per germline, CDR1 SGHDT and CDR2 YYEEEE. Trimming at V came to 6 bases and at J to 2 bases, leaving 1 base not matched to a gene. The CDR3 sequence is CASTTGAYEQYF. CDR3 sequence (DNA): TGTGCCAGCACGACAGGGGCCTACGAGCAGTACTTC.

This clone was detected once. The V and J genes are TRBV19 and TRBJ2-7; the D is unclear. The CDR3 runs 13 residues. V was clipped by 0 bases and J by 3 bases, with 6 bases between them. Per germline, CDR1 LNHDA and CDR2 SQIVND (reference sequence). CDR3: CASSIDPSYEQYF. The CDR3 bases are TGTGCCAGTAGTATAGATCCCAGCTACGAGCAGTACTTC. Full variable domain (outside the CDR3, taken from reference TRBV19 and TRBJ2-7): DGGITQSPKYLFRKEGQNVTLSCEQNLNHDAMYWYRQDPGQGLRLIYYSQIVNDFQKGDIAEGYSVSREKKESFPLTVTSAQKNPTAFYLCASSIDPSYEQYFGPGTRLTVT.

The J gene is TRBJ2-2, the V gene TRBV19, with 9 bases identical to TRBD2. The ends lost 0 bases at V and 7 bases at J; junction bases unmatched: 12. Germline CDR1 LNHDA, CDR2 SQIVND (reference sequence). The CDR3 loop spans 18 amino acids. In nucleotides, the CDR3 is TGTGCCAGTAGTATAGATCCCCTCGCGGGAGGGCCGAACGGGGAGCTGTTTTTT. It translates to CASSIDPLAGGPNGELFF.

The chain recombines TRBV4-1 with TRBJ2-7; 7 positions match TRBD2. This CDR3 region has 15 residues. Unmatched junction bases numbered 8, after V lost 0 bases and J lost 6 bases. From germline, CDR1 is MGHRA and CDR2 YSYEKL. The CDR3 sequence: CASSQEGGKVGEQYF. The CDR3 DNA follows: TGCGCCAGCAGCCAAGAGGGAGGGAAGGTGGGCGAGCAGTACTTC.

The chain employs TRBV7-8 and TRBJ2-1, with 8 nucleotides matching TRBD1. Germline lookup yields CDR1 SGHVS and CDR2 FQNEAQ. V was clipped by 6 bases and J by 5 bases; unmatched bases: 15. There are 17 residues in the CDR3. The CDR3: CASRSVGARGPNNEQFF. The CDR3 coding sequence is TGTGCCAGCAGGAGTGTGGGGGCCAGGGGGCCGAACAATGAGCAGTTCTTC.